This TCR beta chain stems from a study of radiation and T cells in renal cell carcinoma. Repertoires were generated with immunoSEQ multiplex PCR, while TCRdb's copy carries only in-frame clones and drops some. Altogether approximately 21,000 clones are present, 45% to 70% being singletons, with the ten largest covering roughly 21%. This sample's treatment: treatment-naive control, cytoreductive nephrectomy. Clear cell pathology was present in this patient's renal cell carcinoma. This clone turned up a few times. Here the sequenced sample was tumor tissue, taken from a patient whose treatment was nephrectomy without radiotherapy. This receptor was obtained from a human donor with renal cell carcinoma.

DNA for the CDR3: TGTGCCAGCAGTGAACAACAGGGTTCTGGCTACACCTTC. This translates into CASSEQQGSGYTF. This sequence joins TRBV6-1 and TRBJ1-2, with D possibly being TRBD1 (6 bases). The CDR3 loop spans 13 amino acids. Trimming left V 2 bases short and J 7 bases short, with 11 bases between. Germline V gene sequence: CDR1 MNHNS, CDR2 SASEGT.